These 2 T cell receptor beta chains share one sample of origin, sequenced in a study of cytomegalovirus exposure and HLA in healthy donors. This PCR relied on a set of 60 Vbeta primers and 13 Jbeta primers. The assay was immunoSEQ multiplex PCR, and TCRdb's table has in-frame clones only and misses some. This sample has 100,000 to 150,000 clones; approximately 78% occur once, and the top ten carry about 3.5%. Sequencing was carried out using PBMCs. All receptors come from a man aged 40-55 years in good health and CMV-seronegative.

The chain uses TRBV7-4 and TRBJ2-2; no definite D call. Per germline, CDR1 SGHVT and CDR2 SQSDAQ. The CDR3 is 14 residues long. The V gene lost 5 bases and the J gene lost 7 bases, with 14 bases spanning the gap. The CDR3, as DNA: TGTGCCAGCAGCCCTGGTTTCAACGGCGGGGAGCTGTTTTTT. This translates into CASSPGFNGGELFF. The full variable domain, completed using reference TRBV7-4 and TRBJ2-2, is GAGVSQSPRYKVAKRGRDVALRCDSISGHVTLYWYRQTLGQGSEVLTYSQSDAQRDKSGRPSGRFSAERPERSVSTLKIQRTEQGDSAVYLCASSPGFNGGELFFGEGSRLTVL.

Of note for this clone: This likely comes from a read error, as the CDR3 has no conserved phenylalanine or tryptophan at its end. The rearrangement joins TRBV5-6 to TRBJ1-1; weak D call: TRBD1 (6 bases). This CDR3 is built from 11 residues. V gave up 2 bases and J gave up 11 bases, with 10 bases separating them. The germline CDR1 and CDR2 sequences are SGHDT and YYEEEE. For the CDR3, the DNA is TGTGCCAGCAGCTTTCAGGGGCGGGCTTTCCTT. Protein product: CASSFQGRAFL.